These 15 T cell receptor beta chains share one sample of origin, sequenced in a study of blood T cell repertoires in COVID-19. Profiling relied on immunoSEQ multiplex PCR, and the TCRdb table lists in-frame clones only, not all of them. The table records about 120,000 clones, roughly four fifths of them present only once. Material for sequencing was peripheral blood. The receptors come from a human donor in a cohort sampled during active COVID-19.

Only one count was recorded for this clone. The chain links TRBV6-5 to TRBJ2-4; 7 bases match TRBD1. This CDR3 is 14 amino acids long. V was pared by 6 bases and J by 5 bases, with 7 bases of the junction left unmatched. Germline-derived CDR1 and CDR2 are MNHEY and SVGAGI. DNA of the CDR3: TGTGCCAGCAGGAACCGGGACAGCCAAAACATTCAGTACTTC. Translated, it gives CASRNRDSQNIQYF.

The J gene is TRBJ2-6, the V gene TRBV7-2; tentative D call: TRBD1 (6 bases). V lost 4 bases and J 1 base, leaving 8 bases between the germline ends. The germline V gene has CDR1 SGHTA and CDR2 FQGNSA. This CDR3 comprises 15 residues. CDR3 in DNA: TGTGCCAGCAGCTACAGGGAGTCTGGGGCCAACGTCCTGACTTTC. Amino acids: CASSYRESGANVLTF.

The V call is TRBV11-2, the J call TRBJ2-7, with a possible D match to TRBD1 (6 bases). CDR3 length equals 15 residues. The ends were cut back, 1 base at V and 2 bases at J, with 12 bases in the middle. Germline CDR1 is SGHAT and CDR2 is FQNNGV. The CDR3 DNA sequence: TGTGCCAGCAGCTTAGGTGGGACACCTACCTACGAGCAGTACTTC. Amino acids: CASSLGGTPTYEQYF.

The chain links TRBV9 to TRBJ2-1; TRBD2 matches at 7 bases. The CDR3 is made up of 15 amino acids. Germline CDR1 and CDR2: SGDLS and YYNGEE. With 4 bases clipped from V and 5 bases from J, the junction kept 9 bases outside the gene matches. This CDR3 reads CASSRFSGPNNEQFF. The CDR3 DNA reads as TGTGCCAGCAGCCGCTTTAGCGGGCCAAACAATGAGCAGTTCTTC.

The genes are TRBV12-3 or TRBV12-4 and TRBJ2-2; D remains ambiguous. This CDR3 region has 12 residues. V was pared by 6 bases and J by 8 bases, with 10 bases between. The CDR3 protein is CASRSMIGELFF. The CDR3 coding sequence is TGTGCCAGCAGGAGCATGATTGGGGAGCTGTTTTTT.

The chain links TRBV4-1 to TRBJ2-7; the D is unclear. The germline CDR1 and CDR2 sequences are MGHRA and YSYEKL. This CDR3 has 15 residues. Trimming removed 0 bases at V and 0 bases at J, with 9 bases between. In DNA form, the CDR3 reads TGCGCCAGCAGCCAAGATCCTGGCAGCTCCTACGAGCAGTACTTC. It yields the protein CASSQDPGSSYEQYF.

DNA of the CDR3: TGTGCCAGCTCAACCGGGACATCATCCTACGAGCAGTACTTC. This encodes CASSTGTSSYEQYF. The chain employs TRBV18 and TRBJ2-7; tentatively, D is TRBD1 (6 bases). V shed 5 bases and J shed 1 base, with 12 bases lying between them. This CDR3 is built from 14 residues. Per the germline V gene, CDR1 is KGHSH and CDR2 is LQKENI.

The genes are TRBV30 and TRBJ1-1; possible D gene TRBD1, 5 bases. CDR3 length equals 13 residues. V lost 2 bases and J lost 1, with 8 bases in between. From germline, CDR1 is GTSNPN and CDR2 SVGIG (reference sequence). The CDR3 region has the DNA TGTGCCTGGAGTATGGACACGAACACTGAAGCTTTCTTT. It specifies CAWSMDTNTEAFF.

This chain links TRBV11-2 with TRBJ2-5, with D possibly matching TRBD2 (6 bases). The CDR3 is made up of 13 amino acids. V was cut by 5 bases and J by 2 bases, with 9 bases left in between. The V gene's germline CDR1 is SGHAT and CDR2 FQNNGV. CDR3: CASSRDLQETQYF. CDR3 in DNA: TGTGCCAGCAGCAGGGACTTACAAGAGACCCAGTACTTC.

The chain joins TRBV6-2 or TRBV6-3 to TRBJ2-2; 11 nucleotides match TRBD1. CDR3 length equals 17 residues. V gave up 2 bases and J gave up 5 bases; unmatched junction bases: 7. Germline V CDR1 and CDR2: MNHEY, SVGEGT. The CDR3 coding sequence is TGTGCCAGCAGTTACGTCCTAGGACAGGGGGCAACCGGGGAGCTGTTTTTT. Amino acids: CASSYVLGQGATGELFF.

This chain connects TRBV25-1 to TRBJ2-1; 8 bases agree with TRBD2. V was pared by 4 bases and J by 4 bases, with 15 bases of the junction left unmatched. Germline V lookup: CDR1 MGHDK, CDR2 SYGVNS. This CDR3 is 18 amino acids long. CDR3 nucleotide sequence: TGTGCCAGCAGTGCAGCGAGCGGGGGATTCCGCTTTTACAATGAGCAGTTCTTC. Translated, it gives CASSAASGGFRFYNEQFF.

This clone is a singleton in its sample. The J gene is TRBJ2-2, the V gene TRBV5-8; perhaps TRBD2 as D (5 bases). The germline V and J ends were trimmed by 4 bases and 9 bases, with 13 bases remaining between them. The CDR3 has 13 residues. Looked up from germline, CDR1 is SGHTS and CDR2 is YDEGEE. The CDR3 nucleotides read TGTGCCAGCAGCGAAGACTACGGCCGGGAGCTGTTTTTT. Protein sequence: CASSEDYGRELFF.

This chain links TRBV30 with TRBJ1-6; 7 bases fit TRBD1. This CDR3 is 13 amino acids long. CDR1 is GTSNPN, CDR2 SVGIG, per germline (reference sequence). The ends lost 1 base at V and 9 bases at J; junction bases unmatched: 3. The DNA of the CDR3 is TGTGCCTGGAGTGAAAGGGGGCGTTCACCCCTCCACTTT. It codes for CAWSERGRSPLHF.

Here the CDR3 DNA reads TGTGCCAGCAGCTCCCAAAAGGTACTGAGTCAGGACACCCCTGAAGCTTTCTTT. The encoded protein is CASSSQKVLSQDTPEAFF. The chain has TRBV7-2 and TRBJ1-1; D perhaps matches TRBD1 (5 bases). The CDR3 runs to 18 residues. Trimming removed 4 bases from V and 6 bases from J, with 27 bases in between. From germline, CDR1 is SGHTA and CDR2 FQGNSA.

A single count supports this clone. The CDR3 nucleotides are TGTGCCAGCGACCGGCTTGCTAGCGGCCAAGAGACCCAGTACTTC. Translating gives CASDRLASGQETQYF. The V and J genes are TRBV27 and TRBJ2-5; TRBD2 aligns across 7 bases. The CDR3 loop spans 15 amino acids. V gave up 8 bases and J gave up 1 base; unmatched junction bases: 10. In germline, CDR1 is MNHEY, CDR2 SMNVEV (reference sequence).